This TCR beta chain was sequenced for a study of CD8+ T cells in alopecia areata. Extracted RNA was reverse transcribed into cDNA, the sequencing template. Some clones are missing from TCRdb's copy, which holds only in-frame ones; the method was immunoSEQ multiplex PCR. The sample includes roughly 190,000 clones, around 60% seen only once; the top ten take around 0.7%. The CDR3 has 15 residues. V gave up 4 bases and J gave up 9 bases, with 19 bases separating them. Germline V gene data show CDR1 as MGHRA and CDR2 as YSYEKL. The treatment was: oral pan-JAK inhibitor, 5-10 mg twice daily. The sequencing used CD4+ T cells sorted from blood, collected at week 4, from a patient treated with tofacitinib. The clonotype comes from a human donor with alopecia areata. The rearrangement links TRBV4-1 to TRBJ2-1; D is uncertain. CDR3 nucleotide sequence: TGCGCCAGCAGCCGCGTAACCGGCGATTATGTTGAGCAGTTCTTC. It encodes CASSRVTGDYVEQFF.